The next 17 T cell receptor beta chains were all read from a single sample in a study of blood T cell repertoires in COVID-19. Produced via immunoSEQ multiplex PCR; TCRdb's table is partial and in-frame only. The data contain tens of thousands of clones, around 87% of them singletons. What was sequenced was peripheral blood. All receptors come from a human donor in a cohort sampled during active COVID-19.

The table lists this clone with a count of one. The gene calls are TRBV9 and TRBJ2-4; TRBD2 matches at 9 bases. The CDR3 has 14 amino acids. Germline V gene sequence: CDR1 SGDLS, CDR2 YYNGEE. Unmatched junction bases numbered 3, after V lost 0 bases and J lost 8 bases. CDR3 DNA sequence: TGTGCCAGCAGCGTAGATGCGGGGGGGGACATTCAGTACTTC. Its protein product is CASSVDAGGDIQYF.

The chain recombines TRBV2 with TRBJ2-3, with TRBD1 matching 10 bases. J gave up 3 bases and V 7 bases, and 10 bases lay outside the gene matches. This CDR3 is 16 amino acids long. From germline, CDR1 is SNHLY and CDR2 FYNNEI. The CDR3 sequence is CASTTGTGVRTDTQYF. CDR3 nucleotides: TGTGCCAGCACGACCGGGACAGGGGTTAGGACAGATACGCAGTATTTT.

This chain joins TRBV4-1 and TRBJ1-4; D is undetermined. Trimming left V 2 bases short and J 10 bases short, with 20 bases between. The CDR3 loop spans 16 amino acids. Per germline, CDR1 MGHRA and CDR2 YSYEKL. CDR3 residues: CASSQRNMVTSGKLFF. The CDR3 nucleotides are TGCGCCAGCAGCCAAAGGAACATGGTAACATCAGGAAAACTGTTTTTT.

The chain links TRBV2 to TRBJ1-1; TRBD1 agrees at 8 bases. The CDR3 runs to 14 residues. V was pared by 5 bases and J by 5 bases, with 7 bases of the junction left unmatched. Germline V gene data show CDR1 as SNHLY and CDR2 as FYNNEI. In DNA form, the CDR3 reads TGTGCCAGCAGTTCACAGACAGGGGAAACTGAAGCTTTCTTT. It specifies CASSSQTGETEAFF.

The rearrangement uses TRBV5-1 and TRBJ2-7; 12 positions agree with TRBD2. Germline CDR1 and CDR2: SGHRS and YFSETQ. This CDR3 contains 19 residues. V trimming: 4 bases; J trimming: 3 bases; junction bases outside the gene matches: 17. The CDR3 region has the DNA TGCGCCAGCAGCCGACACCCTAGGACTAGCGGGGACGTTGGCTACGAGCAGTACTTC. Its translation: CASSRHPRTSGDVGYEQYF.

The V and J genes are TRBV9 and TRBJ2-4; 7 positions match TRBD1. V dropped 3 bases and J dropped 2; count of bases not matched to a gene: 14. The CDR3 consists of 18 residues. Germline-derived CDR1 and CDR2 are SGDLS and YYNGEE. CDR3 bases: TGTGCCAGCAGCGCAGCTACATCTCCCAGGGGGACCAAAAACATTCAGTACTTC. As protein: CASSAATSPRGTKNIQYF. Supplemented by reference TRBV9 and TRBJ2-4, the full variable domain reads DSGVTQTPKHLITATGQRVTLRCSPRSGDLSVYWYQQSLDQGLQFLIQYYNGEERAKGNILERFSAQQFPDLHSELNLSSLELGDSALYFCASSAATSPRGTKNIQYFGAGTRLSVL.

This clone was observed a handful of times. The V call is TRBV10-3, the J call TRBJ2-7, with 8 bases matching TRBD1. The CDR3 totals 14 residues. Per the germline V gene, CDR1 is ENHRY and CDR2 is SYGVKD. The trim removed 8 bases at V and 5 bases at J, leaving 11 bases unmatched. This CDR3 reads CAILRTGKVDEQYF. The CDR3 DNA follows: TGTGCCATCCTAAGGACAGGGAAGGTAGACGAGCAGTACTTC.

This clone was counted a few times. CDR3 amino acids: CASSFSGHYEQYF. The CDR3, as DNA: TGTGCCAGCAGCTTTAGCGGGCACTACGAGCAGTACTTC. The V gene is TRBV7-2, the J gene TRBJ2-7, with 7 bases fitting TRBD2. Germline loops: CDR1 SGHTA, CDR2 FQGNSA. The trim removed 3 bases at V and 3 bases at J, leaving 2 bases unmatched. The CDR3 covers 13 residues.

The chain has TRBV6-1 and TRBJ2-7; no reliable D call. The germline V and J ends were trimmed by 3 bases and 3 bases, with 9 bases remaining between them. Germline-derived CDR1 and CDR2 are MNHNS and SASEGT. This CDR3 has 13 amino acids. The CDR3 bases are TGTGCCAGCAGTGATCTAATTGGCTACGAGCAGTACTTC. Its translation is CASSDLIGYEQYF.

V and J are TRBV6-2 or TRBV6-3 and TRBJ2-5; a weak D match, TRBD2 (6 bases). Germline V lookup: CDR1 MNHEY, CDR2 SVGEGT. Trimming cost V 6 bases and J 5 bases, with 10 bases left between them. The CDR3 extends over 12 amino acids. The CDR3 DNA is TGTGCCAGCAGCTCACGGGGGGAGACCCAGTACTTC. Translated: CASSSRGETQYF.

This clone was observed a few times. This sequence joins TRBV12-3 or TRBV12-4 and TRBJ1-6; TRBD1 aligns across 7 bases. Unmatched junction bases numbered 0, after V lost 3 bases and J lost 7 bases. The CDR3 totals 13 residues. The CDR3: CASSLTGNSPLHF. CDR3 bases: TGTGCCAGCAGTTTGACAGGGAATTCACCCCTCCACTTT.

V is TRBV4-2 and J is TRBJ1-5, with D perhaps TRBD1 (5 bases). The length of the CDR3 is 15 residues. Trimming removed 0 bases from V and 6 bases from J, with 12 bases in between. Germline loops: CDR1 LGHNA, CDR2 YNFKEQ. CDR3: CASSQDHQGTQPQHF. CDR3 sequence (DNA): TGTGCCAGCAGCCAAGATCACCAGGGAACTCAGCCCCAGCATTTT.

J is TRBJ1-2 and V is TRBV3-1 (or the pseudogene TRBV3-2), with D possibly being TRBD1 (6 bases). CDR3 length equals 13 residues. The germline V and J ends were trimmed by 6 bases and 2 bases, with 10 bases remaining between them. Germline assignment: CDR1 LGHDT and CDR2 YNNKEL (reference sequence). The CDR3 reads CASRGAANYGYTF. In nucleotides, the CDR3 is TGTGCCAGCAGGGGGGCCGCGAACTATGGCTACACCTTC.

The rearrangement joins TRBV7-9 to TRBJ1-2, with no clear D. This CDR3 has 13 residues. CDR1 SEHNR and CDR2 FQNEAQ come from the germline V gene (reference sequence). With 1 base removed from V and 5 bases from J, the gap between germline ends came to 8 bases. In nucleotides, the CDR3 is TGTGCCAGCAGCTTAGTCCAGGCTTATGGCTACACCTTC. It codes for CASSLVQAYGYTF.

This chain joins TRBV7-2 and TRBJ2-3; D may be TRBD2 (6 bases). V was clipped by 3 bases and J by 3 bases, with 10 bases between them. In germline, CDR1 is SGHTA, CDR2 FQGNSA. This CDR3 is built from 14 residues. CDR3 sequence reads: CASSFGGVTDTQYF. The CDR3 DNA is TGTGCCAGCAGCTTTGGAGGGGTGACAGATACGCAGTATTTT. The whole variable domain, remainder taken from reference TRBV7-2 and TRBJ2-3, is GAGVSQSPSNKVTEKGKDVELRCDPISGHTALYWYRQSLGQGLEFLIYFQGNSAPDKSGLPSDRFSAERTGGSVSTLTIQRTQQEDSAVYLCASSFGGVTDTQYFGPGTRLTVL.

CDR3 amino acids: CASSLVRDLLSYTF. DNA of the CDR3: TGTGCCAGCAGCCTCGTCCGGGACTTGCTTTCTTACACCTTC. The rearrangement joins TRBV7-9 to TRBJ1-2; D might be TRBD1 (5 bases). Per the germline V gene, CDR1 is SEHNR and CDR2 is FQNEAQ (reference sequence). V lost 5 bases, J lost 11 bases, and 21 bases lay in between. The CDR3 is 14 residues long. Variable domain in full (rest from reference TRBV7-9 and TRBJ1-2): DTGVSQNPRHKITKRGQNVTFRCDPISEHNRLYWYRQTLGQGPEFLTYFQNEAQLEKSRLLSDRFSAERPKGSFSTLEIQRTEQGDSAMYLCASSLVRDLLSYTFGSGTRLTVV.

The rearrangement uses TRBV4-2 and TRBJ1-2, with TRBD1 as a possible D gene (5 bases). The ends were cut back, 2 bases at V and 4 bases at J, with 11 bases in the middle. The CDR3 has 14 amino acids. The germline gives CDR1 LGHNA, CDR2 YNFKEQ. In nucleotides, the CDR3 is TGTGCCAGCAGCCAACTGGGGGGAGGCTATGGCTACACCTTC. It specifies CASSQLGGGYGYTF.